The 13 T cell receptor beta chains listed next were all sequenced from one sample in a study of beta chain features in type 1 diabetes. Every isolated RNA sample was fully reverse transcribed, so sequencing captured expressed TCRB transcripts. Sequencing used immunoSEQ multiplex PCR; TCRdb keeps in-frame clones, though not all of them. Among 300,000 to 450,000 clones listed, 10% to 15% were seen once. Sequenced sample: naive CD4+ T cells from blood. These receptors came from a young man in good health.

The chain combines TRBV7-2 with TRBJ1-2; TRBD1 matches at 7 bases. Germline V gene lookup returns CDR1 SGHTA and CDR2 FQGNSA. J lost 5 bases, V lost 5 bases, and 11 bases had no gene match. The CDR3 has 15 residues. CDR3 amino acids: CASSPRTGFGYGYTF. The CDR3 nucleotides read TGTGCCAGCAGCCCCAGGACAGGCTTTGGGTATGGCTACACCTTC.

This clone was counted a few times. The chain employs TRBV7-3 and TRBJ2-1; D possibly corresponds to TRBD1 (6 bases). Germline CDR1 and CDR2: SGHTA and FQGTGA. V lost 5 bases, J lost 2 bases, and 13 bases lay in between. The CDR3 is made up of 15 amino acids. CDR3: CASSNYRVTYNEQFF. CDR3 bases: TGTGCCAGCAGCAATTACAGGGTGACCTACAATGAGCAGTTCTTC.

This clone was counted a few times. The chain is built from TRBV6-1 and TRBJ2-7, with D tentatively TRBD2 (6 bases). Trimming removed 7 bases at V and 3 bases at J, with 16 bases between. Per the germline V gene, CDR1 is MNHNS and CDR2 is SASEGT. The length of the CDR3 is 14 residues. The CDR3 loop is CASIRVVSGYEQYF. The CDR3 DNA is TGTGCCAGCATCCGGGTCGTTAGCGGCTACGAGCAGTACTTC.

The rearrangement uses TRBV5-4 and TRBJ2-5, with TRBD1 matching over 8 bases. The V gene's germline CDR1 is SGHNT and CDR2 YYREEE (reference sequence). The CDR3 has 14 amino acids. V lost 0 bases, J lost 2 bases, and 0 bases stayed unmatched. CDR3 DNA sequence: TGTGCCAGCAGCTTGGGACAGGGGCAAGAGACCCAGTACTTC. This codes for CASSLGQGQETQYF.

The V gene is TRBV27, the J gene TRBJ2-5; 12 bases line up with TRBD1. This CDR3 is 14 amino acids long. The V and J ends lost 7 bases and 7 bases, in that order; junction bases with no gene match: 7. In germline, CDR1 is MNHEY, CDR2 SMNVEV (reference sequence). The DNA of the CDR3 is TGTGCCAGCAAGCCGGGACAGGGGGCGGGGACCCAGTACTTC. It is translated as CASKPGQGAGTQYF.

The chain uses TRBV7-9 and TRBJ2-1; D perhaps matches TRBD1 (6 bases). Germline CDR1 and CDR2: SEHNR and FQNEAQ (reference sequence). This CDR3 is 16 amino acids long. V lost 6 bases, J lost 2 bases, and 17 bases lay in between. The chain's CDR3 is CASRKKGAGAYNEQFF. In DNA, the CDR3 is TGTGCCAGCAGAAAAAAAGGGGCAGGGGCCTACAATGAGCAGTTCTTC.

This clone turned up a few times. J is TRBJ2-5 and V is TRBV9; no definite D call. This CDR3 contains 16 residues. Trimming stripped 0 bases from V and 1 base from J, with 13 bases between. Germline V gene sequence: CDR1 SGDLS, CDR2 YYNGEE. Written as DNA, the CDR3 is TGTGCCAGCAGCGTAGGAGGTGGTATAGCCCAAGAGACCCAGTACTTC. The encoded protein is CASSVGGGIAQETQYF.

The chain joins TRBV25-1 to TRBJ2-7; TRBD1 is a possible D gene (5 bases). Germline values: CDR1 MGHDK, CDR2 SYGVNS. The CDR3 extends over 13 amino acids. Trimming cost V 7 bases and J 4 bases, with 14 bases left between them. Written as DNA, the CDR3 is TGTGCCAGCATGGCGCAGGGTCGTTACGAGCAGTACTTC. Translated, it gives CASMAQGRYEQYF.

This chain links TRBV28 with TRBJ1-1; D gene ambiguous. CDR1 and CDR2 from the germline V gene are MDHEN and SYDVKM. There are 13 residues in the CDR3. Trimming left V 4 bases short and J 2 bases short, with 8 bases between. The CDR3 protein is CASSSTPNTEAFF. CDR3 bases: TGTGCCAGCAGTTCGACACCTAACACTGAAGCTTTCTTT.

This clone was counted between two and nine times. The chain carries TRBV25-1 and TRBJ2-7; 7 bases are shared with TRBD1. Unmatched junction bases numbered 17, after V lost 6 bases and J lost 3 bases. Germline V CDR1 and CDR2: MGHDK, SYGVNS. CDR3 length: 17 residues. The CDR3 spells CASRGSVQGGPYYEQYF. The CDR3, as DNA: TGTGCCAGCAGGGGATCAGTACAAGGGGGCCCCTACTACGAGCAGTACTTC.

The table lists this clone with a few counts. The V call is TRBV27, the J call TRBJ1-2; 10 bases fit TRBD1. V shed 4 bases, J shed 7 bases, and the junction held 9 bases outside the gene matches. The CDR3 consists of 15 residues. Germline V gives CDR1 MNHEY, CDR2 SMNVEV (reference sequence). CDR3 DNA sequence: TGTGCCAGCAGTTCCGACAGGGGGCTACTAGGTGGCTACACCTTC. Amino acids: CASSSDRGLLGGYTF.

This clone turned up a few times. The V call is TRBV6-6, the J call TRBJ2-3; D perhaps matches TRBD2 (5 bases). The CDR3 spans 14 residues. Deletions cut 6 bases from V and 6 bases from J, with 16 bases between. CDR1 and CDR2 from the germline V gene are MNHNY and SVGAGI (reference sequence). CDR3 loop: CASRDSLGVDTQYF. The DNA of the CDR3 is TGTGCCAGCAGGGACTCTTTAGGAGTGGATACGCAGTATTTT.

This clone was counted between two and nine times. This chain connects TRBV28 to TRBJ2-3; 9 nucleotides align to TRBD1. The germline V gene encodes CDR1 MDHEN and CDR2 SYDVKM. The CDR3 has 15 residues. Unmatched junction bases numbered 10, after V lost 8 bases and J lost 4 bases. CDR3 region: CASPPGTGFSDTQYF. The CDR3 bases are TGTGCCAGCCCTCCCGGGACAGGGTTCTCAGATACGCAGTATTTT.